This TCR beta chain emerged from a study of T cell responses to AZD1222 COVID-19 vaccine. Study results and limitations: Baseline serostatus was positive in only a handful of AZD1222 recipients. Spike-specific TCR breadth rose after two AZD1222 doses, and depth rose as well.

A note on this clone: Its antigen remains unidentified.

Trimming at V came to 1 base and at J to 3 bases, leaving 5 bases not matched to a gene. CDR1 and CDR2 (germline): LGHNA, YSLEER. This CDR3 contains 16 residues. Second doses were pooled across both intervals (about 4 or about 12 weeks). Libraries were prepared by immunoSEQ multiplex PCR; TCRdb keeps only in-frame clonotypes and omits some of them. Here the sample spans roughly 100,000 clones, about 88% being singletons. The V call is TRBV4-3, the J call TRBJ2-7, with 11 bases that match TRBD2. This sequence originates from an adult who received the AZD1222 COVID-19 vaccine. The sample consisted of peripheral blood, taken 28 days after the second AZD1222 dose. CDR3 amino acids: CASSQARTSGLYEQYF. CDR3 in DNA: TGCGCCAGCAGCCAAGCCCGGACTAGCGGGCTCTACGAGCAGTACTTC.